This T cell receptor (beta chain) was captured in a study of T cell responses to AZD1222 COVID-19 vaccine. Broader study findings: An increase in Spike-specific TCR breadth and depth was observed after two AZD1222 doses. Females made up more of the donors, who were largely white British, and clonal diversity may have come out too low. Sampling that yielded the repertoires occurred only after the peak T cell response. AZD1222 recipients seropositive at baseline numbered only five to seven.

Per the germline V gene, CDR1 is DFQATT and CDR2 is SNEGSKA (reference sequence). The V end lost 6 bases, the J end lost 8 bases, and 17 bases lay between the germline ends. The CDR3 is 13 residues long. For this clone: Its antigen remains unknown.

The protocol was immunoSEQ multiplex PCR, while the TCRdb copy is restricted to in-frame clones and leaves out a portion. Of 100,000 to 120,000 clones listed, about 90% are singletons. This clonotype originated in an adult who received the AZD1222 COVID-19 vaccine. This chain uses TRBV20-1 with TRBJ2-1; no firm D call. This sample comprised peripheral blood, obtained 28 days after the second AZD1222 dose. The CDR3 loop is CSASGPVNYEQFF. The CDR3 nucleotides read TGCAGTGCGAGTGGGCCCGTTAACTATGAGCAGTTCTTC.